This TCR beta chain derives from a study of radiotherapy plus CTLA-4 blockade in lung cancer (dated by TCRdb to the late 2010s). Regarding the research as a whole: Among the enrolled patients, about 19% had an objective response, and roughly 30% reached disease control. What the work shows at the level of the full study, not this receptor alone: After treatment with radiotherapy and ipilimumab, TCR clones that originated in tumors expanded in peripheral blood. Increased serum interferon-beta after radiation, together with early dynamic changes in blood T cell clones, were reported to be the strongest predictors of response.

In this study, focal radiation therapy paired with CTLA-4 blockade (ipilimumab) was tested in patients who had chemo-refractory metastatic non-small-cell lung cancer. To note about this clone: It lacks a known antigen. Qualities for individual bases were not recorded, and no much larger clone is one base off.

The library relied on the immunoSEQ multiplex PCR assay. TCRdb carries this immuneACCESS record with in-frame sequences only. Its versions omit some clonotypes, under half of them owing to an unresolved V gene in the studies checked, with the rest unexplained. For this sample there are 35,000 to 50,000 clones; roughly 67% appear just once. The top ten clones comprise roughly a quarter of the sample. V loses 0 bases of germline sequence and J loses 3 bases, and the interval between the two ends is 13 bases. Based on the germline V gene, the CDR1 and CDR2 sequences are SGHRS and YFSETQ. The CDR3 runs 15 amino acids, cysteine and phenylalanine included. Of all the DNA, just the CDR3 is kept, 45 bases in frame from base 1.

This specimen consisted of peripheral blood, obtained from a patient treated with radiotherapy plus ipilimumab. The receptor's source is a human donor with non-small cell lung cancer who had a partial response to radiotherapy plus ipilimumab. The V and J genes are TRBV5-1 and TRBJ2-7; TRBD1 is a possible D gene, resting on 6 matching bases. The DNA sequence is TGCGCCAGCAGCTTGGTAATCGGGACAAGCTACGAGCAGTACTTC. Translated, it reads CASSLVIGTSYEQYF.